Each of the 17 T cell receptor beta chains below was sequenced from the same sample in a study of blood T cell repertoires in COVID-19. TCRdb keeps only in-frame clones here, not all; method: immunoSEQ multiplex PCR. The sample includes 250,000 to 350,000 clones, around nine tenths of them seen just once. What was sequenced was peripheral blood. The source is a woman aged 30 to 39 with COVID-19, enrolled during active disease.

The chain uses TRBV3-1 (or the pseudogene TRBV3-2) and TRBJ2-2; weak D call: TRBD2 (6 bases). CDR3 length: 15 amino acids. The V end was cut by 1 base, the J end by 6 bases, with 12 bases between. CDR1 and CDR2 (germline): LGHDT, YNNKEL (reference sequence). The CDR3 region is CASSQAGGGSGELFF. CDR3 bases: TGTGCCAGCAGCCAAGCCGGGGGTGGGTCCGGGGAGCTGTTTTTT.

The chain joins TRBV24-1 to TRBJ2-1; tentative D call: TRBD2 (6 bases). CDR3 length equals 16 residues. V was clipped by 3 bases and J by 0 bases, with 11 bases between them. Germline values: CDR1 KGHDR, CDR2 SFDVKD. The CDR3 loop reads CATSDPTGDSYNEQFF. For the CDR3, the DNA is TGTGCCACCAGTGATCCGACGGGGGACTCCTACAATGAGCAGTTCTTC.

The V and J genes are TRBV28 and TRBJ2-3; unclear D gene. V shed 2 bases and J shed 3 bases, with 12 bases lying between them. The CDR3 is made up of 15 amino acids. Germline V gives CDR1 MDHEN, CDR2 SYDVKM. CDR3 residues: CASSLGLLQTDTQYF. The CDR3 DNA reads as TGTGCCAGCAGTTTAGGGCTCCTCCAAACAGATACGCAGTATTTT.

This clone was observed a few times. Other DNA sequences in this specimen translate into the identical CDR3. CDR3 in DNA: TGTGCCAGCAGCCAACTTCGGGGACAGGGAACTAATGAAAAACTGTTTTTT. Protein: CASSQLRGQGTNEKLFF. V gene TRBV4-2 combines with J gene TRBJ1-4; 9 nucleotides align to TRBD1. J lost 1 base, V lost 2 bases, and 5 bases had no gene match. The CDR3 is 17 amino acids. CDR1 LGHNA and CDR2 YNFKEQ come from the germline V gene.

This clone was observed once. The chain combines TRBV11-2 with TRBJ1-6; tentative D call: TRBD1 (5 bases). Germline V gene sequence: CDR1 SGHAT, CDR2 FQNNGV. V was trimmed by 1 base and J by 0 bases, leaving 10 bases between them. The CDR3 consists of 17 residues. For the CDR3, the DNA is TGTGCCAGCAGCTTAGTACAGGCGCCCTCCTATAATTCACCCCTCCACTTT. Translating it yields CASSLVQAPSYNSPLHF.

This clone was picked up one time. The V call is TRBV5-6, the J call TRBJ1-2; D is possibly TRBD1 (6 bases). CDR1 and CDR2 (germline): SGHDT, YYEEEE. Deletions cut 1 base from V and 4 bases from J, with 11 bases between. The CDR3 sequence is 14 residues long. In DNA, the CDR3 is TGTGCCAGCAGCTTGTGGGCGGGGGCCTATGGCTACACCTTC. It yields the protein CASSLWAGAYGYTF.

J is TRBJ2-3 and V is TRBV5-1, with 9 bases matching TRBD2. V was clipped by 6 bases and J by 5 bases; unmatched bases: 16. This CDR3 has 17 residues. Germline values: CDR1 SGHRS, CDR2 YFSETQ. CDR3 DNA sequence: TGCGCCAGCACCAGACTTTTGGTAGCGGGAGTCGTAGATACGCAGTATTTT. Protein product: CASTRLLVAGVVDTQYF. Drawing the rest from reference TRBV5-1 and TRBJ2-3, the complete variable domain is KAGVTQTPRYLIKTRGQQVTLSCSPISGHRSVSWYQQTPGQGLQFLFEYFSETQRNKGNFPGRFSGRQFSNSRSEMNVSTLELGDSALYLCASTRLLVAGVVDTQYFGPGTRLTVL.

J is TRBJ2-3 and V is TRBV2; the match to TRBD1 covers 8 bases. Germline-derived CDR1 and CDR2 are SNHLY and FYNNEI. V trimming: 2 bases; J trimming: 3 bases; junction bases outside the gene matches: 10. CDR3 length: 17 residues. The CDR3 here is CASSERAAGGLTDTQYF. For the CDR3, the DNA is TGTGCCAGCAGTGAAAGGGCTGCAGGGGGCTTAACAGATACGCAGTATTTT.

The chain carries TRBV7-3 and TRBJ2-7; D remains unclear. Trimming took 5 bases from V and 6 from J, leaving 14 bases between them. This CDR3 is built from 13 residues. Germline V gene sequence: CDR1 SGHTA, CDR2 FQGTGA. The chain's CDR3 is CASSPPSSFEQYF. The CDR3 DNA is TGTGCCAGCAGCCCCCCCTCTAGTTTCGAGCAGTACTTC.

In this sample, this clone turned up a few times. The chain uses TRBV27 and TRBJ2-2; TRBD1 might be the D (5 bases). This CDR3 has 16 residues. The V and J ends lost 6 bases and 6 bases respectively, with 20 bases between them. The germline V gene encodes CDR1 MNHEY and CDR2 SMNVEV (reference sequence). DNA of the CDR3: TGTGCCAGCAGCTACGGAGAGACAAGCAGGGCCGGGGAGCTGTTTTTT. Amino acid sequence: CASSYGETSRAGELFF.

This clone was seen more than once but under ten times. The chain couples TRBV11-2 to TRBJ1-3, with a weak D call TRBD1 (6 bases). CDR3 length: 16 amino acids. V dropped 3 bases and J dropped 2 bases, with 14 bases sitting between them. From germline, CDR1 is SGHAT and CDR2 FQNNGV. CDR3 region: CASSFGGASPGNTIYF. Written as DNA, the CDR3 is TGTGCCAGCAGCTTCGGGGGGGCCTCCCCTGGAAACACCATATATTTT. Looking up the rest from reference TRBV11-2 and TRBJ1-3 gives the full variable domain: EAGVAQSPRYKIIEKRQSVAFWCNPISGHATLYWYQQILGQGPKLLIQFQNNGVVDDSQLPKDRFSAERLKGVDSTLKIQPAKLEDSAVYLCASSFGGASPGNTIYFGEGSWLTVV.

The CDR3, as DNA: TGTGCCAGTAAACCCCGGACAGGCGGAAGCACAGATACGCAGTATTTT. This codes for CASKPRTGGSTDTQYF. The chain couples TRBV19 to TRBJ2-3, with 7 positions matching TRBD1. The CDR3 contains 16 residues. Germline trimming cut 7 bases from V and 0 bases from J; bases unmatched to any gene: 10. The germline CDR1 and CDR2 sequences are LNHDA and SQIVND (reference sequence).

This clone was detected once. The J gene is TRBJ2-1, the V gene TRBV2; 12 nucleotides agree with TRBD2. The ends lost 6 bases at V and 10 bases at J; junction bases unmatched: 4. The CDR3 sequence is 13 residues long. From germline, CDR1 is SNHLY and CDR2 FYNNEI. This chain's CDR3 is CASRTSGRGEQFF. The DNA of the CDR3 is TGTGCCAGCAGGACTAGCGGGAGAGGCGAGCAGTTCTTC.

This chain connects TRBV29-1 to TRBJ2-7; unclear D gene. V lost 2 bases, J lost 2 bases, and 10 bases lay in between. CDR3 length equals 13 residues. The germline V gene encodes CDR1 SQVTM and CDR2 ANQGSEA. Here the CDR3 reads CSVESSVPYEQYF. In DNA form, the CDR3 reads TGCAGCGTTGAATCTAGTGTCCCCTACGAGCAGTACTTC.

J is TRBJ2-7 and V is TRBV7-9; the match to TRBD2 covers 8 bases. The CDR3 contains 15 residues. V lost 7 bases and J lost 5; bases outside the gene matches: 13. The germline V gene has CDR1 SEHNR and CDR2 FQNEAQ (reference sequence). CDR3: CASTSLAGGPNEQYF. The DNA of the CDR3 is TGTGCCAGCACGTCCCTCGCGGGAGGACCCAACGAGCAGTACTTC.

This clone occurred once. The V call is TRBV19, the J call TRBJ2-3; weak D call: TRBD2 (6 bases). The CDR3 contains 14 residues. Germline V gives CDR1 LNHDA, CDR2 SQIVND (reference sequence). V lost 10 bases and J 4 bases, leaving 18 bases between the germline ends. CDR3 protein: CATDGGVRADTQYF. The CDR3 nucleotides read TGTGCCACCGACGGAGGGGTTCGGGCAGATACGCAGTATTTT.

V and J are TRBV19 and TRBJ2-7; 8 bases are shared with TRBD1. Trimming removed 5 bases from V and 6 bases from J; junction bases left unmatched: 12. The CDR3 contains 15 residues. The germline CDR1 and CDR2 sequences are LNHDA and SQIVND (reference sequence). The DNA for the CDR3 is TGTGCCAGTAGTCACACAGGGGGTTACAGCGGCGAGCAGTACTTC. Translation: CASSHTGGYSGEQYF.